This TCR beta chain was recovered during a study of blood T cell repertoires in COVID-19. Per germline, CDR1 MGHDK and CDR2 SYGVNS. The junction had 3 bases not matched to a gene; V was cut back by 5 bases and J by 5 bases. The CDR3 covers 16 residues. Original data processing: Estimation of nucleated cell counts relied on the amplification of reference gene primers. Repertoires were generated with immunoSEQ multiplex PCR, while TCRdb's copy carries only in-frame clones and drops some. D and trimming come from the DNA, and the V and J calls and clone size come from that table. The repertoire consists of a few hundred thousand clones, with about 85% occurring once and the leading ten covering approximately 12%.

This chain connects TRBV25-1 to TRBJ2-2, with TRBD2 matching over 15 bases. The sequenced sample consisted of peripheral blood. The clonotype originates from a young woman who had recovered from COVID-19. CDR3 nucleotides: TGTGCCAGCAGTAAGGGACTAGCGGGAGGTACCGGGGAGCTGTTTTTT. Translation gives CASSKGLAGGTGELFF.